The rows below give T cell receptor beta chains drawn from one sample of a study of blood T cell repertoires in COVID-19. Here immunoSEQ multiplex PCR was the method, and the copy in TCRdb shows in-frame clones only, minus some. The sample gives about 140,000 clones, about four fifths of which show up once; approximately 9.5% is in the top ten. The source material was peripheral blood. The receptors here all came from a woman of 80 years or more in a cohort sampled during active or convalescent COVID-19. Each CDR3 is given with its conserved first and last residue. A D gene is named only where the DNA matches it firmly. Part of the rows lack a size; the others show once, few, many or a class for expanded clones.

TRBV27	TRBD2	TRBJ2-2	NA	TGTGCCAGCACGCGGGGAGGGGAAACCACCGGGGAGCTGTTTTTT	CASTRGGETTGELFF
TRBV7-2	NA	TRBJ2-5	NA	TGTGCCAGCAGCTTACGGCGGGCCCAAGAGACCCAGTACTTC	CASSLRRAQETQYF
TRBV7-9	TRBD2	TRBJ2-1	NA	TGTGCCAGCACACTTAGTCGGGGGGGTGCCTGGAATGAGCAGTTCTTC	CASTLSRGGAWNEQFF
TRBV12-3/TRBV12-4	NA	TRBJ1-1	NA	TGTGCCAGCAGTTTAACGGTGAACACTGAAGCTTTCTTT	CASSLTVNTEAFF
TRBV28	TRBD2	TRBJ2-3	NA	TGTGCCAGCAGTTCCCCCGCTGGCGGGGGGCCCTTTTTCACAGATACGCAGTATTTT	CASSSPAGGGPFFTDTQYF
TRBV7-9	NA	TRBJ2-7	NA	TGTGCCAGCAGCTTAACTATGGACGAGCAGTACTTC	CASSLTMDEQYF
TRBV29-1	TRBD1	TRBJ1-2	NA	TGCAGCGTGCCCGGGACAGTATTCTATGGCTACACCTTC	CSVPGTVFYGYTF
TRBV7-9	TRBD1	TRBJ2-5	NA	TGTGCCAGCAGATCCGACAGGGGGCGTCAAGAGACCCAGTACTTC	CASRSDRGRQETQYF
TRBV10-3	NA	TRBJ2-1	NA	TGTGCCATCAGTGAGAGGGGGAATGAGCAGTTCTTC	CAISERGNEQFF
TRBV14	TRBD2	TRBJ2-5	NA	TGTGCCAGCAGCCTAAGCGGGGCCCAAGAGACCCAGTACTTC	CASSLSGAQETQYF
TRBV7-9	NA	TRBJ1-2	NA	TGTGCCATTACAACAGGGATTGACTATGGCTACACCTTC	CAITTGIDYGYTF
TRBV21-1	NA	TRBJ1-1	NA	TGTGCCAGCAGCCCCCCGGGGACAGGAATGAACACTGAAGCTTTCTTT	CASSPPGTGMNTEAFF
TRBV19	NA	TRBJ2-3	NA	TGTGCCAGTAGCGAGGAGCGCCCCCGAGATACGCAGTATTTT	CASSEERPRDTQYF
TRBV5-5	TRBD1	TRBJ2-5	NA	TGTGCCAGCAGCCGGGACAGGCAAGAGACCCAGTACTTC	CASSRDRQETQYF
TRBV7-8	NA	TRBJ2-1	once	TGTGCCAGCAGCTTAGCGCAGGGGAGCAATGAGCAGTTCTTC	CASSLAQGSNEQFF
TRBV30	TRBD1	TRBJ2-7	once	TGTGCCTGGAACTCCGGGACAGGGTCTTACGAGCAGTACTTC	CAWNSGTGSYEQYF
TRBV6-5	NA	TRBJ1-1	NA	TGTGCCAGCAGCGACCAAATACAGGGTAACACTGAAGCTTTCTTT	CASSDQIQGNTEAFF
TRBV3-1/TRBV3-2	TRBD1	TRBJ2-2	NA	TGTGCCAGCAGCCAAGTTACAGGGGGGCTGTTTTTT	CASSQVTGGLFF
TRBV5-6	NA	TRBJ1-2	NA	TGTGCCAGCAGCTTGGGCGTCCGGGACTTTTATGGCTACACCTTC	CASSLGVRDFYGYTF
TRBV3-1/TRBV3-2	NA	TRBJ2-1	NA	TGTGCCAGCAGCCAAGAGGGCCCCTACAATGAGCAGTTCTTC	CASSQEGPYNEQFF
TRBV11-2	NA	TRBJ1-3	NA	TGTGCCAGCAGACCCACAGGGAGCTCTGGAAACACCATATATTTT	CASRPTGSSGNTIYF
TRBV20-1	NA	TRBJ2-3	NA	TGCAGTGCTTATGGCACAGATACGCAGTATTTT	CSAYGTDTQYF
TRBV19	TRBD2	TRBJ2-7	NA	TGTGCCACCCGGGGGACTAGCGGGGAATCCTACGAGCAGTACTTC	CATRGTSGESYEQYF
TRBV28	NA	TRBJ1-3	NA	TGTGCCAGCAGTTCCCCAGGGGCTGGAAACACCATATATTTT	CASSSPGAGNTIYF
TRBV11-2	TRBD1	TRBJ1-1	NA	TGTGCCAGCAGCAAGGGACAGGGGGCATTCATGAACACTGAAGCTTTCTTT	CASSKGQGAFMNTEAFF
TRBV18	TRBD1	TRBJ1-2	NA	TGTGCCAGCTCACCTTTACAGGGGATATCCTTTGGCTACACCTTC	CASSPLQGISFGYTF
TRBV5-4	NA	TRBJ1-2	NA	TGTGCCAGCAGCTTGGACAGGGAAGACTATGGCTACACCTTC	CASSLDREDYGYTF